This TCR beta chain was captured in a study of identical twins. A single record per CDR3 protein comes from TCRdb applying MiXCR to the 5' RACE reads. The sample shows about 100,000 distinct CDR3 sequences, about 5.6% of them seen only once. Study observations and caveats: Fewer insertions characterized abundant cord blood beta clonotypes, whereas memory repertoires showed none.

There are a few counts of this clonotype. Its specificity is unknown. In every case, the donor was a healthy Caucasian. V dropped 4 bases and J dropped 3; count of bases not matched to a gene: 18. The CDR3 has 19 residues. Sequencing was carried out using memory T cells sorted from blood. The V and J genes are TRBV23-1 and TRBJ2-3; 8 nucleotides agree with TRBD1. TRBV23-1 is noted as an ORF with a role that remains uncertain. The clonotype comes from a woman between 50 and 59 years old in good health. The CDR3 DNA sequence: TGCGCCAGCAGTCGATTGGGCGACGGACAGGGAGAAAGGACAGATACGCAGTATTTT. The encoded protein is CASSRLGDGQGERTDTQYF.